Sequencing of this T cell receptor beta chain was carried out in a study of shared clonotypes between healthy human individuals. This CDR3 comprises 15 residues. V was clipped by 7 bases and J by 0 bases, with 10 bases between them. Germline CDR1 SNHLY, CDR2 FYNNEI. Clones were sequenced by immunoSEQ multiplex PCR, and TCRdb holds only the in-frame ones, with some missing. The repertoire holds nearly 1,000,000 clones, with 70% to 85% as singletons. The TCR sequence derives from a man between 18 and 29 years old in good health. The sample comprised memory CD4+ T cells sorted from blood. Noted subset: CD45RA-negative fraction. The genes are TRBV2 and TRBJ1-6, with D possibly matching TRBD1 (6 bases). CDR3 in amino acids: CASTGQSSYNSPLHF. The CDR3 coding sequence is TGTGCCAGCACTGGACAGAGCTCCTATAATTCACCCCTCCACTTT. Full variable domain (rest looked up from reference TRBV2 and TRBJ1-6): EPEVTQTPSHQVTQMGQEVILRCVPISNHLYFYWYRQILGQKVEFLVSFYNNEISEKSEIFDDQFSVERPDGSNFTLKIRSTKLEDSAMYFCASTGQSSYNSPLHFGNGTRLTVT.